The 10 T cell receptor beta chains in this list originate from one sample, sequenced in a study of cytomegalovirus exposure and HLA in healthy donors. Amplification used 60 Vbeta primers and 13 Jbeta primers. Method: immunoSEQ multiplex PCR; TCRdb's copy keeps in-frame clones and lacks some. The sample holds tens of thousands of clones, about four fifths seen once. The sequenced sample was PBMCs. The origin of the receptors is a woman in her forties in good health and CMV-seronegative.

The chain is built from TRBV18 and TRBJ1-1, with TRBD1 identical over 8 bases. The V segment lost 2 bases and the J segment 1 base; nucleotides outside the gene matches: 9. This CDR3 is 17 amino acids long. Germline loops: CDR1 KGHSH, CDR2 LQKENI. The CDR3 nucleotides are TGTGCCAGCTCACCAAACAGGGGGACGCCAGGGAACACTGAAGCTTTCTTT. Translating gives CASSPNRGTPGNTEAFF.

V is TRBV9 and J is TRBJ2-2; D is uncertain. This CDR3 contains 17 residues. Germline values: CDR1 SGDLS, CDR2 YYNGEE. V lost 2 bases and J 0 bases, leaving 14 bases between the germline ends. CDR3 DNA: TGTGCCAGCAGCGTCAGAAATGGAGAAACGAACACCGGGGAGCTGTTTTTT. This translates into CASSVRNGETNTGELFF.

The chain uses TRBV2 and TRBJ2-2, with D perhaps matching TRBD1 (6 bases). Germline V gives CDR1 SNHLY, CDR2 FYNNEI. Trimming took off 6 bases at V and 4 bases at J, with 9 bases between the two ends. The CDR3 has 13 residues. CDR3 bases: TGTGCCAGCAGGCAACAGGGCACCGGGGAGCTGTTTTTT. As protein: CASRQQGTGELFF.

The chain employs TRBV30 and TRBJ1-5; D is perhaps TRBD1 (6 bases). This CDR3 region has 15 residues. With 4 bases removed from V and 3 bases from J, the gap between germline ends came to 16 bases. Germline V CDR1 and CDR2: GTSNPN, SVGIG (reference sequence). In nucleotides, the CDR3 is TGTGCCTGGAAAACCCAGGGGTTGGACAATCAGCCCCAGCATTTT. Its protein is CAWKTQGLDNQPQHF.

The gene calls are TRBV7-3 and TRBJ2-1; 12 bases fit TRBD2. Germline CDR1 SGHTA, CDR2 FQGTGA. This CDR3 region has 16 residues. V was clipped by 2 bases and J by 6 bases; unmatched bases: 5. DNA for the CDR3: TGTGCCAGCAGCTTATCCCCTAGCGGGGGGGCCAATGAGCAGTTCTTC. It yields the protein CASSLSPSGGANEQFF.

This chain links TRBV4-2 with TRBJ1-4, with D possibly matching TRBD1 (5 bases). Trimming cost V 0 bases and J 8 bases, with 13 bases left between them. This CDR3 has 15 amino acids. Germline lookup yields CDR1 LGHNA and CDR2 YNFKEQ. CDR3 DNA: TGTGCCAGCAGCCAAGACCGGGGGATAAGAGAAAAACTGTTTTTT. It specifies CASSQDRGIREKLFF.

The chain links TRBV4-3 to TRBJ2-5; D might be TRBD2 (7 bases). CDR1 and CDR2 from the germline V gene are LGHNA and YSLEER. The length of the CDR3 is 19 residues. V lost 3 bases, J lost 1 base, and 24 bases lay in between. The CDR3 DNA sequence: TGCGCCAGCAGCCAGGAACACCGGGGACAACTAGCGATCCAAGAGACCCAGTACTTC. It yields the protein CASSQEHRGQLAIQETQYF.

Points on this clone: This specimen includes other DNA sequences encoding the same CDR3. For the CDR3, the DNA is TGCGCCAGCAGCTTGCTAGCGGGGGGGCAAGAGACCCAGTACTTC. Protein: CASSLLAGGQETQYF. The chain joins TRBV5-1 to TRBJ2-5, with 12 bases fitting TRBD2. The V gene end was trimmed by 1 base and the J gene end by 2 bases; junction bases not matched to a gene: 0. The CDR3 contains 15 residues. The germline gives CDR1 SGHRS, CDR2 YFSETQ.

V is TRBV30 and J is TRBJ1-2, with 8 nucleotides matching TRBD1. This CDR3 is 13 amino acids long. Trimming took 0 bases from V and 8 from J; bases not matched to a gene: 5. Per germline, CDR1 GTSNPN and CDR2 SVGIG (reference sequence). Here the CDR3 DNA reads TGTGCCTGGAGTGTAGGGACAGGTGACGGCTACACCTTC. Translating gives CAWSVGTGDGYTF.

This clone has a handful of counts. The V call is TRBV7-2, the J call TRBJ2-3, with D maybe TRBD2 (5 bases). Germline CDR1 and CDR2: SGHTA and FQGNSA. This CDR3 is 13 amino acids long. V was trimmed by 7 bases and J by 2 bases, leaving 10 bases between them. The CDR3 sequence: CASNEGNTDTQYF. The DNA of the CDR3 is TGTGCCAGCAACGAGGGCAACACAGATACGCAGTATTTT. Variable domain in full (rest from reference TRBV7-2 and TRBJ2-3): GAGVSQSPSNKVTEKGKDVELRCDPISGHTALYWYRQSLGQGLEFLIYFQGNSAPDKSGLPSDRFSAERTGGSVSTLTIQRTQQEDSAVYLCASNEGNTDTQYFGPGTRLTVL.